The rows below give T cell receptor beta chains drawn from one sample of a study of shared clonotypes between healthy human individuals. Sequenced by immunoSEQ multiplex PCR; TCRdb stores in-frame clones only, minus some. This sample has millions of clones, with over 85% found just once. Input material: naive CD8+ T cells sorted from blood. These TCRs come from a man aged 18 to 35 in good health. CDR3s include the opening cysteine and the closing phenylalanine or tryptophan. A D gene is named only where the DNA matches it firmly. Size is stated for part of the rows, as once, few or many counts, or as a class when the clone is expanded.

TRBJ2-7	-	TRBV10-1	-	CATGALSNEQYF	TGCGCCACCGGAGCTCTCTCCAACGAGCAGTACTTC
TRBJ2-5	TRBD1	TRBV25-1	-	CASSIGTGGSGETQYF	TGTGCCAGCAGCATAGGGACAGGGGGCTCAGGAGAGACCCAGTACTTC
TRBJ1-1	-	TRBV27	-	CASSTDRLFTEAFF	TGTGCCAGCAGTACCGACAGGTTGTTTACTGAAGCTTTCTTT
TRBJ1-1	-	TRBV7-2	-	CASSLPGSTEAFF	TGTGCCAGCAGCTTACCGGGATCCACTGAAGCTTTCTTT
TRBJ2-7	TRBD1	TRBV4-1	-	CASSHGTGMIYEQYF	TGCGCCAGCAGCCACGGGACAGGCATGATCTACGAGCAGTACTTC
TRBJ2-3	TRBD1	TRBV28	-	CASSLNLDRISTDTQYF	TGTGCCAGCAGTCTAAACCTGGACAGGATCAGCACAGATACGCAGTATTTT
TRBJ2-1	-	TRBV1	-	CTSSQEISSRSSYNEQFF	TGCACCAGCAGCCAAGAAATCTCTTCCAGAAGCTCCTACAATGAGCAGTTCTTC
TRBJ2-3	TRBD2	TRBV10-1	-	CASSDSGLDSDTQYF	TGCGCCAGCAGTGATTCGGGACTAGATTCTGATACGCAGTATTTT
TRBJ1-1	-	TRBV6-1	once	CASSEDGVGYLNTEAFF	TGTGCCAGCAGTGAAGATGGGGTGGGGTACTTGAACACTGAAGCTTTCTTT
TRBJ2-7	-	TRBV6-5	-	CASSYSSGGSYEQYF	TGTGCCAGCAGTTACTCGAGTGGGGGATCCTACGAGCAGTACTTC
TRBJ1-2	TRBD1	TRBV7-2	-	CASSSITPPGGAGYTF	TGTGCCAGCAGCTCAATTACTCCGCCAGGGGGCGCGGGCTACACCTTC
TRBJ2-1	-	TRBV7-9	-	CATSSPYNEQFF	TGTGCCACCTCAAGTCCTTACAATGAGCAGTTCTTC
TRBJ2-7	TRBD2	TRBV13	-	CASSLTSRSYEQYF	TGTGCCAGCAGCTTGACTAGCCGCTCCTACGAGCAGTACTTC
TRBJ1-5	TRBD1	TRBV28	-	CASSAYRGSDQPQHF	TGTGCCAGCAGTGCCTACAGGGGGAGTGATCAGCCCCAGCATTTT
TRBJ2-1	-	TRBV6-5	-	CASSYAQAYNEQFF	TGTGCCAGCAGTTACGCACAAGCCTACAATGAGCAGTTCTTC
TRBJ2-3	TRBD1	TRBV6-5	-	CASSSGGPTDTQYF	TGTGCCAGCAGTTCAGGGGGCCCCACAGATACGCAGTATTTT
TRBJ1-1	-	TRBV5-4	-	CASTFAGGGTEAFF	TGTGCCAGCACCTTCGCGGGGGGAGGCACTGAAGCTTTCTTT
TRBJ2-6	-	TRBV7-9	once	CASKFSGANVLTF	TGTGCCAGCAAATTTTCTGGGGCCAACGTCCTGACTTTC
TRBJ1-2	-	TRBV11-2	-	CASSLVAGPYGYTF	TGTGCCAGCAGCTTAGTGGCAGGCCCCTATGGCTACACCTTC
TRBJ1-5	TRBD1	TRBV28	-	CASGGGTASNQPQHF	TGTGCCAGCGGGGGTGGGACAGCCTCGAATCAGCCCCAGCATTTT
TRBJ2-6	-	TRBV7-8	-	CASSLWDGNSGANVLTF	TGTGCCAGCAGCTTATGGGATGGAAACTCTGGGGCCAACGTCCTGACTTTC
TRBJ2-1	TRBD2	TRBV9	-	CASSVDSGTYNEQFF	TGTGCCAGCAGCGTAGATAGCGGGACCTACAATGAGCAGTTCTTC
TRBJ2-1	-	TRBV6-1	-	CASDVGETYNEQFF	TGTGCCAGCGACGTGGGAGAAACCTACAATGAGCAGTTCTTC
TRBJ2-7	TRBD1	TRBV19	-	CASSPGQNYEQYF	TGTGCCAGTAGTCCGGGACAGAACTACGAGCAGTACTTC